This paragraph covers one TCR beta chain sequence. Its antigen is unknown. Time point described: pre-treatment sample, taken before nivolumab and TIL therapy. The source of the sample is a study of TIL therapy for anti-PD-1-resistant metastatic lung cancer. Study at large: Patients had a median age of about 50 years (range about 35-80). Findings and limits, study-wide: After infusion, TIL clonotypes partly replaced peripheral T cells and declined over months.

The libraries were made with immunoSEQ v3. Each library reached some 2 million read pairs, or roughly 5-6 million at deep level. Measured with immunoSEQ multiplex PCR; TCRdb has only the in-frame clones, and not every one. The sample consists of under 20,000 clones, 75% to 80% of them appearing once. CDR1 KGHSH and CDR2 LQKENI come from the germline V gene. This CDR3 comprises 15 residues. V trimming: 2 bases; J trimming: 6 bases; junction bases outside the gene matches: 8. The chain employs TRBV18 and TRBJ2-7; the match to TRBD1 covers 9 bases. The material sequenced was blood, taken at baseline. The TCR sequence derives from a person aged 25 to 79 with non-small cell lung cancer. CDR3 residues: CASSPSGDRVAEQYF. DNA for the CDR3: TGTGCCAGCTCACCATCCGGGGACAGGGTTGCCGAGCAGTACTTC. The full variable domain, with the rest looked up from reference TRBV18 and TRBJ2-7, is NAGVMQNPRHLVRRRGQEARLRCSPMKGHSHVYWYRQLPEEGLKFMVYLQKENIIDESGMPKERFSAEFPKEGPSILRIQQVVRGDSAAYFCASSPSGDRVAEQYFGPGTRLTVT.